Given below is one TCR beta chain in context. Its antigen is unidentified. This sample is part of a study of T cell responses to AZD1222 COVID-19 vaccine. For the study at large: Pooled in the analysis were second doses at about 4 or about 12 weeks.

Study-wide results and caveats: Donors, mostly white British, included more females; clonal diversity was possibly underestimated. None of the repertoires were sampled until the peak T cell response had passed. The reported proportion of spike-specific TCRs targeting unmutated variant regions was nearly half.

Profiled with immunoSEQ multiplex PCR; TCRdb holds only in-frame clones, not every one. The table shows about 90,000 clones, with 70% to 90% occurring only once. This CDR3 is 13 amino acids long. The V gene lost 0 bases and the J gene lost 5 bases, with 4 bases spanning the gap. Germline V gene sequence: CDR1 LGHDT, CDR2 YNNKEL (reference sequence). The sample in question was peripheral blood, obtained on day 0 of AZD1222 vaccination. The gene calls are TRBV3-1 (or the pseudogene TRBV3-2) and TRBJ2-2; D gene ambiguous. The TCR comes from an adult in good health. CDR3 residues: CASSQEGTGELFF. The CDR3 region has the DNA TGTGCCAGCAGCCAAGAAGGTACCGGGGAGCTGTTTTTT.